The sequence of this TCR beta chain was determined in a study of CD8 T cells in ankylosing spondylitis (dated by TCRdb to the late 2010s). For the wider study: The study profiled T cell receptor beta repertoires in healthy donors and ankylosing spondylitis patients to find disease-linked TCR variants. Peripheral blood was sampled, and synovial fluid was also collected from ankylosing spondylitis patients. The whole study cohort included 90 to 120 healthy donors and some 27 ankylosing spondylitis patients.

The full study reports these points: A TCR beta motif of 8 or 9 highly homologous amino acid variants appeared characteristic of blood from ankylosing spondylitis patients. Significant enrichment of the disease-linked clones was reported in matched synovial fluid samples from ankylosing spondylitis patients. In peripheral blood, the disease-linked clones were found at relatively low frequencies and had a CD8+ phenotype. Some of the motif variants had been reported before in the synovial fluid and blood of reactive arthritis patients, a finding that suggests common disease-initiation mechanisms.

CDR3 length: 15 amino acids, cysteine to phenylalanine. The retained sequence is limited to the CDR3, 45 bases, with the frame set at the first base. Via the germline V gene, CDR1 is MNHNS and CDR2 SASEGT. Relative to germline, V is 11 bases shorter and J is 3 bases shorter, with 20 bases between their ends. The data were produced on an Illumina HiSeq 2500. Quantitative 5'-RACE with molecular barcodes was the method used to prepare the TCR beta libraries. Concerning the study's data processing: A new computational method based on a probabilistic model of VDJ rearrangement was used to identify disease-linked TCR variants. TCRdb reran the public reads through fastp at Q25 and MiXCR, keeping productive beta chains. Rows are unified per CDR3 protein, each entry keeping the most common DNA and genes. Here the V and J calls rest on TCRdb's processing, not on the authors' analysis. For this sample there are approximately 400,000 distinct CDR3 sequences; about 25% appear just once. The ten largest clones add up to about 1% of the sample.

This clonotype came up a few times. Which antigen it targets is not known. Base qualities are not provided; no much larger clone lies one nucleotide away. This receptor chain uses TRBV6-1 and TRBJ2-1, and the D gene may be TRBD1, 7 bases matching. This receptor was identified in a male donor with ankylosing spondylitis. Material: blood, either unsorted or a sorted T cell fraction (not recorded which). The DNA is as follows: TGTGCCTCCAAGGGTGGAGGGGACAGCTACAATGAGCAGTTCTTC. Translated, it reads CASKGGGDSYNEQFF.